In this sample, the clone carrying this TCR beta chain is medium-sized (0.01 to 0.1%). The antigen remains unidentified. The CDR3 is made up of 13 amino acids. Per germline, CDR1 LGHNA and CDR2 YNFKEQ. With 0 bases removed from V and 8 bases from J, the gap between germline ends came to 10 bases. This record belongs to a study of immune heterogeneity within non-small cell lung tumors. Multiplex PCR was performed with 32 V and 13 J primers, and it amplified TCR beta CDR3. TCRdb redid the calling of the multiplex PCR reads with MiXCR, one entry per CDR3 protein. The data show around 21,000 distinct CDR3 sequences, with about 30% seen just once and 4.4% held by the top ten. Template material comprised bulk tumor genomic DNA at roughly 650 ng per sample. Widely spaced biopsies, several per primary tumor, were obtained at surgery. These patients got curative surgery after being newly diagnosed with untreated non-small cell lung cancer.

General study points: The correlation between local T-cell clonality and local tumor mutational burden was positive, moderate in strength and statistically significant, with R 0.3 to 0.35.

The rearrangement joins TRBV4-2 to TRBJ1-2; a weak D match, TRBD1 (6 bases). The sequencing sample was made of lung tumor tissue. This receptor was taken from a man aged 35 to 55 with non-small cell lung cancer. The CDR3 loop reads CASSQDEGGGYTF. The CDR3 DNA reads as TGTGCCAGCAGCCAAGATGAGGGGGGGGGCTACACCTTC.